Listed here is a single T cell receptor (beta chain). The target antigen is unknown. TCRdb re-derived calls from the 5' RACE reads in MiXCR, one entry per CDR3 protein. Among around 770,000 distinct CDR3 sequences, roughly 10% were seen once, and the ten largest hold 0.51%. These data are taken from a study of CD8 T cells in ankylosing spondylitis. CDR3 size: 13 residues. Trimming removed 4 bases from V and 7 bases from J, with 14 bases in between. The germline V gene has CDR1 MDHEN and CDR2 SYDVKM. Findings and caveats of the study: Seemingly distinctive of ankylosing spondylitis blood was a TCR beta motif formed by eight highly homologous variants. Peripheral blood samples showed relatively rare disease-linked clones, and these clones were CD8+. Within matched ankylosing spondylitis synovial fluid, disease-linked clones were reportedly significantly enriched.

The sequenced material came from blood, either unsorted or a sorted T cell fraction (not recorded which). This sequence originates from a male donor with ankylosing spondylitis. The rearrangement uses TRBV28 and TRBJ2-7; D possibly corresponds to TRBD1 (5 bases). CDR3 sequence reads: CASSSPYRGEQYF. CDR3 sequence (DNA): TGTGCCAGCAGTTCACCATATAGGGGAGAGCAGTACTTC.